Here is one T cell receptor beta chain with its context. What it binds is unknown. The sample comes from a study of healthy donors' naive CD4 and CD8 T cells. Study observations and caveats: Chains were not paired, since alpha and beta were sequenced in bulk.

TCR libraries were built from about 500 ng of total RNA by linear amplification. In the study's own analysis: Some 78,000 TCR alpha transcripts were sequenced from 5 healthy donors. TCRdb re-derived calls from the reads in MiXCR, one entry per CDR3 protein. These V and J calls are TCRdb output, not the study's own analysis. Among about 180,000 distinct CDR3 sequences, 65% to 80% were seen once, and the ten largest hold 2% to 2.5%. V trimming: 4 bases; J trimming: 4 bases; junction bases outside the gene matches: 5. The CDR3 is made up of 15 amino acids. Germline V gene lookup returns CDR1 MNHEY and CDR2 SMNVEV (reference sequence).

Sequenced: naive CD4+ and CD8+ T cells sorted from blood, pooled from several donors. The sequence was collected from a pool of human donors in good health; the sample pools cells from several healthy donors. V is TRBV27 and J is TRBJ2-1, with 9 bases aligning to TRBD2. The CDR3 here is CASSSGTSSYNEQFF. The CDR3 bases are TGTGCCAGCAGTTCCGGGACTAGCTCGTACAATGAGCAGTTCTTC.